This TCR beta chain was identified during a study of CXCR3-negative and CXCR3-positive naive CD8 T cells. The germline V gene has CDR1 SGHTA and CDR2 FQGTGA. This CDR3 has 15 residues. Turning to this clonotype: Antigen: not known.

UMI labels and 5' RACE were used to prepare the TRB cDNA libraries. Reprocessing the 5' RACE reads, TCRdb reports a single entry for every CDR3 protein and omits DNA. The listing contains 5,000 to 7,000 distinct CDR3 sequences. Findings and caveats of the study: Hydrophobicity was higher for TRB CDR3s found in CXCR3-positive naive cells than in CXCR3-negative naive cells. Memory cells showed distinct TRBV-TRBJ patterns, while the two naive subsets matched. Memory CD8+ cells showed much lower diversity, while both naive subsets displayed comparably high diversity.

CD45RO-CCR7+CD27+CD95- cells counted as naive CD8+ T cells. V is TRBV7-3 and J is TRBJ1-1. The source is a human donor in good health. Some clones in this sample may be carry-over from other donors' samples. Input material: naive CXCR3- CD8+ T cells from blood. Described subset: CD45RO-CCR7+CD27+CD95- naive CD8+ T cells lacking CXCR3 (TNR3-). CDR3 protein: CASSLNSGMNTEAFF.